This TCR beta chain was documented in a study of CD8 T cells in Susac syndrome. V gave up 0 bases and J gave up 1 base; unmatched junction bases: 2. Germline V gene data show CDR1 as LGHNA and CDR2 as YNFKEQ. The CDR3 runs 16 residues. RNA amounts of about 0.5 to 1 ug underwent reverse transcription with random hexamers. Each CDR3 protein is one row after TCRdb ran MiXCR on the immunoSEQ multiplex PCR reads. The table lists under 200,000 distinct CDR3 sequences, around 95% of them singletons. This clonotype appeared a single time. The chain joins TRBV4-2 to TRBJ2-7; TRBD2 matches 11 bases. Sequenced input: CD4+ T cells from PBMCs. This clonotype was obtained from a human donor in good health. In DNA, the CDR3 is TGTGCCAGCAGCCAAGATGGGACTAGCGGTTCCTACGAGCAGTACTTC. Its translation is CASSQDGTSGSYEQYF.